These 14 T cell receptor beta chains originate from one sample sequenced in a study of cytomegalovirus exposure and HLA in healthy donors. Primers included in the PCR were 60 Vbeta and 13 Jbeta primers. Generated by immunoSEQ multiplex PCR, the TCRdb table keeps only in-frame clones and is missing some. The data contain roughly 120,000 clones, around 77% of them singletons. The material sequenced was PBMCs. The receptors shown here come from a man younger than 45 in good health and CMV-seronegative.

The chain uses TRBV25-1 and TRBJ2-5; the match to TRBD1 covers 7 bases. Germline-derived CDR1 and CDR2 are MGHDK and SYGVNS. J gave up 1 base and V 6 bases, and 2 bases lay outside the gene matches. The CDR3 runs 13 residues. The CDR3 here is CASSRGSQETQYF. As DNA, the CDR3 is TGTGCCAGCAGCAGGGGGTCCCAAGAGACCCAGTACTTC.

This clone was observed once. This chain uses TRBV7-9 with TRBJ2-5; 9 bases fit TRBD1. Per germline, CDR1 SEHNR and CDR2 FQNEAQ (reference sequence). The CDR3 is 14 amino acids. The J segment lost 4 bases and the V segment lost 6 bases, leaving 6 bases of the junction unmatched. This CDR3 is CASSRKTGGETQYF. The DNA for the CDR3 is TGTGCCAGCAGTCGAAAGACAGGGGGAGAGACCCAGTACTTC.

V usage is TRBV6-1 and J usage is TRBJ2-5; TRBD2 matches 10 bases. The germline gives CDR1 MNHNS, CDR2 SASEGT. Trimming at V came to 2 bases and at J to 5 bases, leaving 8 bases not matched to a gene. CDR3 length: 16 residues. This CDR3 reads CASSESLAGVGETQYF. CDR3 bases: TGTGCCAGCAGTGAATCCCTAGCGGGGGTGGGGGAGACCCAGTACTTC.

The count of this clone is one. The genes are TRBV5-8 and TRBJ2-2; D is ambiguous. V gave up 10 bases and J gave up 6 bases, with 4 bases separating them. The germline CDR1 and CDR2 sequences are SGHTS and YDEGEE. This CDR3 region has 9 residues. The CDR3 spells CAPAGELFF. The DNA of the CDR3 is TGTGCCCCCGCCGGGGAGCTGTTTTTT.

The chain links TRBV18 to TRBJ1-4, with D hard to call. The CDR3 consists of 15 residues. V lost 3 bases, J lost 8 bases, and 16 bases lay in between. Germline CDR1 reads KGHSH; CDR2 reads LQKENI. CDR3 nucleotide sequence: TGTGCCAGCTCACCCGCCGGGAGGTTGGGAGAAAAACTGTTTTTT. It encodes CASSPAGRLGEKLFF.

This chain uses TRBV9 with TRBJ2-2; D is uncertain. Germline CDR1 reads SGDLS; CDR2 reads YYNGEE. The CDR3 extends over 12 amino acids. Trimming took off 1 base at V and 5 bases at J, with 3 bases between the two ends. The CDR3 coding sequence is TGTGCCAGCAGCGTACCAACCGGGGAGCTGTTTTTT. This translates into CASSVPTGELFF.

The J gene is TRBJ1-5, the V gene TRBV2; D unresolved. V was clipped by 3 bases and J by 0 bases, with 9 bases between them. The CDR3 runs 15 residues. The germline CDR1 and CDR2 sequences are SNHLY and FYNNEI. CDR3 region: CASSEVRSSNQPQHF. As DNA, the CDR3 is TGTGCCAGCAGTGAGGTTCGGTCTAGCAATCAGCCCCAGCATTTT.

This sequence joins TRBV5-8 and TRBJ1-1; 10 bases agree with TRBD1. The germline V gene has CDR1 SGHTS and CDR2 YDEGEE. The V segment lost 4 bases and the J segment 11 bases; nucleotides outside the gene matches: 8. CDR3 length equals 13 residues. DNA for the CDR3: TGTGCCAGCAGCACGGACAGGGGGGAACTCGCTTTCTTT. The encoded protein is CASSTDRGELAFF.

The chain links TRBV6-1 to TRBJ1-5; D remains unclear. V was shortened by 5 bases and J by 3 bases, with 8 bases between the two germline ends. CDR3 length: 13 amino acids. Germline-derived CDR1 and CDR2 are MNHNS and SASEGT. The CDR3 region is CASSYSPNQPQHF. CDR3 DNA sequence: TGTGCCAGCAGTTATAGCCCCAATCAGCCCCAGCATTTT.

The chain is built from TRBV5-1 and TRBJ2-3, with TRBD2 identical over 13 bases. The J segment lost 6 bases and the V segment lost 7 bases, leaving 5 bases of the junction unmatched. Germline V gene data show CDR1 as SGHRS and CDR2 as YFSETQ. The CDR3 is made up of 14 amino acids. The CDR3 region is CASGTSGISDTQYF. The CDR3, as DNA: TGCGCCAGCGGGACTAGCGGGATATCGGATACGCAGTATTTT.

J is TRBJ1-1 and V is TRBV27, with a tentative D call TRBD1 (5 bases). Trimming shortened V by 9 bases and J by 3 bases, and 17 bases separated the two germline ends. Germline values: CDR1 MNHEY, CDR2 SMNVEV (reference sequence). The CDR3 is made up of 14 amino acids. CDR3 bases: TGTGCCAGTTCCGGGGGTAGGGAGTACACTGAAGCTTTCTTT. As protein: CASSGGREYTEAFF.

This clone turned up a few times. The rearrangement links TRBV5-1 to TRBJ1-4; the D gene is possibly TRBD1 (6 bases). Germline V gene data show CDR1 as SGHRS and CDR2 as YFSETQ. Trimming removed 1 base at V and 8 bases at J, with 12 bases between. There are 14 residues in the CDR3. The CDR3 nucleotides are TGCGCCAGCAGCTTGTTTCAGGGGAGCGAAAAACTGTTTTTT. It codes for CASSLFQGSEKLFF.

The CDR3: CASRTGGTGGQYF. The CDR3 DNA reads as TGTGCCAGCAGGACAGGGGGCACCGGGGGGCAGTACTTC. The V and J genes are TRBV27 and TRBJ2-7, with 10 bases lining up with TRBD1. The CDR3 sequence is 13 residues long. Per germline, CDR1 MNHEY and CDR2 SMNVEV (reference sequence). The ends lost 6 bases at V and 9 bases at J; junction bases unmatched: 8.

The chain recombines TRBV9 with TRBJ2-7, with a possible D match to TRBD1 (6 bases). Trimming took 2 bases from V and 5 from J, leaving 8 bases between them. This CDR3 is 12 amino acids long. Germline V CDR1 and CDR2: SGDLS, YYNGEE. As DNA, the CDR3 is TGTGCCAGCAGCGTCTCAGGGGACGAGCAGTACTTC. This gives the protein CASSVSGDEQYF.